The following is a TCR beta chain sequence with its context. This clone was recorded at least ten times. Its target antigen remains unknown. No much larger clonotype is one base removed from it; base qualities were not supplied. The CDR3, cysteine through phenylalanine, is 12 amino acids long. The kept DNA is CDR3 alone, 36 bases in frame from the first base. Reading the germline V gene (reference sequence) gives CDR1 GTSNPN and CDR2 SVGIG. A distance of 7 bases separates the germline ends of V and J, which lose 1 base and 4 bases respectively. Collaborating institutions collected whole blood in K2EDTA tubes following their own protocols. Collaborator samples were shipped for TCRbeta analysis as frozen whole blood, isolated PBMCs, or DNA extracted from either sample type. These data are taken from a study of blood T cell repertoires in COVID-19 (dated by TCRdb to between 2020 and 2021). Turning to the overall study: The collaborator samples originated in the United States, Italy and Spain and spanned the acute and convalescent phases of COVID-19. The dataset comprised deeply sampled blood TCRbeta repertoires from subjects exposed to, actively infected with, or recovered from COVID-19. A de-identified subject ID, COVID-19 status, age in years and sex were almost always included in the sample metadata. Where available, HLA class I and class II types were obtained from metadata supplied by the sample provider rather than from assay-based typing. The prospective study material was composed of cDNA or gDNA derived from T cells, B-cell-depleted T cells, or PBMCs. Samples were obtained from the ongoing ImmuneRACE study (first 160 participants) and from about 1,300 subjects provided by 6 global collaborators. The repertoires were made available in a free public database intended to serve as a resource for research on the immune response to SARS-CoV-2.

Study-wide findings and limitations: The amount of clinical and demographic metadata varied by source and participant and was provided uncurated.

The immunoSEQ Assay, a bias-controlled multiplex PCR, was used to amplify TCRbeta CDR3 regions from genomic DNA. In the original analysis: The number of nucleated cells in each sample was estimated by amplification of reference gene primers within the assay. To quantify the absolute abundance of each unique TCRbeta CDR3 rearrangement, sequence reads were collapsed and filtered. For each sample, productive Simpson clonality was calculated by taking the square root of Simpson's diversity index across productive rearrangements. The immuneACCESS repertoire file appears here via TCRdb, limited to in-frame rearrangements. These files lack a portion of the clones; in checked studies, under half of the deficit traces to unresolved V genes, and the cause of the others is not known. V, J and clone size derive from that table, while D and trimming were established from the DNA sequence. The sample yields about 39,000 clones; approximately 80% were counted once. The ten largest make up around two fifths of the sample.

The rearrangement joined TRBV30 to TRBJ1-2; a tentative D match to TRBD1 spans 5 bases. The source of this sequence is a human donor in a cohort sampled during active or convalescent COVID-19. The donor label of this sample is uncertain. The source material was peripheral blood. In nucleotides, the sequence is TGTGCCTGGAGTGCCGGGGGCTATGGCTACACCTTC. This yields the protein CAWSAGGYGYTF.